The present entry profiles one TCR beta chain with its context. Its target is unknown. Trimming removed 5 bases from V and 4 bases from J; junction bases left unmatched: 6. Germline V gene lookup returns CDR1 SGHVS and CDR2 FQNEAQ. The CDR3 is 15 amino acids. The data belong to a study of graft-versus-host responses after intestinal transplantation. Study outcomes and limitations: Some patients had graft-donor T cell macrochimerism. In their allografts, the ratios of graft-versus-host to host-versus-graft T cell clones were high. Circulating GvH clone levels at their peak were associated with HvG declines (early post-transplant).

Profiled with immunoSEQ multiplex PCR; TCRdb holds only in-frame clones, not every one. The sample yields about 82,000 clones, 91% seen once. The clonotype comes from a human donor who was the organ donor for an intestinal transplant. The chain links TRBV7-8 to TRBJ1-4; TRBD1 matches at 8 bases. The sample was unstimulated CD4+ T cells sorted from spleen or lymph node cells, taken before transplant. The CDR3 DNA follows: TGTGCCAGCAGCAGTCAGGGGGCGTATAATGAAAAACTGTTTTTT. Protein product: CASSSQGAYNEKLFF.